The rows below give T cell receptor beta chains drawn from one sample of a study of OX40 agonist ivuxolimab in advanced cancers. Clones were sequenced by immunoSEQ multiplex PCR, and TCRdb holds only the in-frame ones, with some missing. The top ten hold around 26% of the sample, which has tens of thousands of clones, about 83% seen once. The sample consisted of CD4+ or CD8+ T cells sorted from blood, taken in a trial of the OX40 agonist ivuxolimab. The source is an adult with an advanced solid tumor such as melanoma, head and neck, liver or kidney cancer. The CDR3 runs from the conserved cysteine through the conserved F or W. The D gene is left open where the match is weak. Size tells how often a clone was seen (once, few, many) or the class of an expanded clone, and some rows leave it out.

J gene: TRBJ1-2; V gene: TRBV29-1; D gene: -; clone size: -; CDR3 protein: CSVEYHLGLGGYTF; CDR3 DNA: TGCAGCGTTGAATATCACCTGGGACTCGGGGGCTACACCTTC
J gene: TRBJ1-1; V gene: TRBV4-1; D gene: -; clone size: -; CDR3 protein: CASRLLDSLNTEAFF; CDR3 DNA: TGCGCCAGCAGGCTATTGGACAGTTTGAACACTGAAGCTTTCTTT
J gene: TRBJ2-2; V gene: TRBV7-6; D gene: -; clone size: -; CDR3 protein: CASSLRTITNTGELFF; CDR3 DNA: TGTGCCAGCAGCTTACGGACAATTACGAACACCGGGGAGCTGTTTTTT
J gene: TRBJ2-2; V gene: TRBV11-2; D gene: -; clone size: -; CDR3 protein: CASSKRQIYTGELFF; CDR3 DNA: TGTGCCAGCAGCAAACGACAGATATACACCGGGGAGCTGTTTTTT
J gene: TRBJ1-1; V gene: TRBV4-1; D gene: TRBD1; clone size: -; CDR3 protein: CASSHQTGKSVRTEAFF; CDR3 DNA: TGCGCCAGCAGCCACCAGACAGGGAAAAGTGTACGCACTGAAGCTTTCTTT
J gene: TRBJ2-5; V gene: TRBV7-2; D gene: -; clone size: -; CDR3 protein: CASSPRADSIETQYF; CDR3 DNA: TGTGCCAGCAGCCCACGCGCCGACTCTATAGAGACCCAGTACTTC
J gene: TRBJ2-1; V gene: TRBV23-1; D gene: -; clone size: few; CDR3 protein: CASSQSNLGRKQFF; CDR3 DNA: TGCGCCAGCAGTCAATCGAATTTGGGCCGAAAGCAGTTCTTC
J gene: TRBJ2-1; V gene: TRBV5-4; D gene: TRBD2; clone size: -; CDR3 protein: CASSPGTTYNEQFF; CDR3 DNA: TGTGCCAGCAGCCCCGGGACTACTTACAATGAGCAGTTCTTC
J gene: TRBJ1-2; V gene: TRBV5-4; D gene: -; clone size: -; CDR3 protein: CASSEGLADYGYTF; CDR3 DNA: TGTGCCAGCAGCGAGGGCCTAGCGGACTATGGCTACACCTTC
J gene: TRBJ2-7; V gene: TRBV2; D gene: TRBD1; clone size: -; CDR3 protein: CASSDMRTGLLHEQYF; CDR3 DNA: TGTGCCAGCAGTGACATGCGGACAGGGTTACTCCACGAGCAGTACTTC
J gene: TRBJ1-1; V gene: TRBV4-3; D gene: -; clone size: -; CDR3 protein: CASSPGHWNTEAFF; CDR3 DNA: TGCGCCAGCAGCCCGGGACATTGGAACACTGAAGCTTTCTTT
J gene: TRBJ2-3; V gene: TRBV15; D gene: TRBD2; clone size: -; CDR3 protein: CATSKLSGTDTQYF; CDR3 DNA: TGTGCCACCAGCAAACTTAGCGGGACAGATACGCAGTATTTT
J gene: TRBJ2-2; V gene: TRBV30; D gene: -; clone size: -; CDR3 protein: CALQGTGELFF; CDR3 DNA: TGTGCTTTGCAGGGGACCGGGGAGCTGTTTTTT
J gene: TRBJ2-5; V gene: TRBV30; D gene: TRBD2; clone size: -; CDR3 protein: CAWRSGRWAQETQYF; CDR3 DNA: TGTGCCTGGAGGAGCGGGAGATGGGCCCAAGAGACCCAGTACTTC
J gene: TRBJ2-1; V gene: TRBV9; D gene: TRBD2; clone size: once; CDR3 protein: CASSPSAGGEKFF; CDR3 DNA: TGTGCCAGCAGCCCCTCGGCGGGGGGGGAGAAGTTCTTC
J gene: TRBJ1-2; V gene: TRBV29-1; D gene: -; clone size: -; CDR3 protein: CSVGQNYGYTF; CDR3 DNA: TGCAGCGTTGGACAGAACTATGGCTACACCTTC
J gene: TRBJ1-2; V gene: TRBV5-1; D gene: TRBD1; clone size: -; CDR3 protein: CASSSGQGEGYTF; CDR3 DNA: TGCGCCAGCAGCTCGGGACAGGGTGAAGGCTACACCTTC
J gene: TRBJ2-2; V gene: TRBV13; D gene: TRBD1; clone size: once; CDR3 protein: CASSPLSGQGGTGELFF; CDR3 DNA: TGTGCCAGCAGTCCTCTCTCGGGACAGGGGGGCACCGGGGAGCTGTTTTTT
J gene: TRBJ2-3; V gene: TRBV30; D gene: -; clone size: -; CDR3 protein: CAWSSLQGLTDTQYF; CDR3 DNA: TGTGCCTGGAGTTCCCTACAGGGTTTGACAGATACGCAGTATTTT
J gene: TRBJ2-1; V gene: TRBV19; D gene: -; clone size: -; CDR3 protein: CASSIGTSRSYNEQFF; CDR3 DNA: TGTGCCAGTAGTATAGGTACTAGCCGGTCCTACAATGAGCAGTTCTTC
J gene: TRBJ2-3; V gene: TRBV4-3; D gene: TRBD2; clone size: -; CDR3 protein: CASSQESWTSGVDTQYF; CDR3 DNA: TGCGCCAGCAGCCAAGAGAGTTGGACTAGCGGGGTGGATACGCAGTATTTT
J gene: TRBJ1-5; V gene: TRBV28; D gene: -; clone size: -; CDR3 protein: CASSKMTPDSNQPQHF; CDR3 DNA: TGTGCCAGCAGTAAGATGACACCCGATAGCAATCAGCCCCAGCATTTT
J gene: TRBJ1-1; V gene: TRBV7-8; D gene: -; clone size: -; CDR3 protein: CASSLDREAEAFF; CDR3 DNA: TGTGCCAGCAGCTTAGATCGGGAGGCTGAAGCTTTCTTT